The 4 T cell receptor beta chains below were found in one sample sequenced in a study of blood T cells in healthy people across ages. PCR was performed a second time for about 7 to 11 cycles using a sample-barcoded 5' primer and a J-beta primer mix. One entry per CDR3 protein results from TCRdb running MiXCR on the 5' RACE reads. The sample lists some 1.4 million distinct CDR3 sequences; about 40% were seen once. What was sequenced was blood. Receptors were obtained from a woman between 18 and 29 years old in good health.

In its sample, this clonotype was seen a few times. The chain joins TRBV6-6 to TRBJ2-3; D possibly corresponds to TRBD2 (6 bases). Germline-derived CDR1 and CDR2 are MNHNY and SVGAGI (reference sequence). Trimming stripped 2 bases from V and 2 bases from J, with 11 bases between. The CDR3 is made up of 15 amino acids. The DNA for the CDR3 is TGTGCCAGCAGTTACGGCGGGGAGTTCACAGATACGCAGTATTTT. Translating gives CASSYGGEFTDTQYF.

The genes are TRBV28 and TRBJ1-2; 9 nucleotides match TRBD1. Germline CDR1 is MDHEN and CDR2 is SYDVKM. V dropped 6 bases and J dropped 4; count of bases not matched to a gene: 21. The CDR3 has 19 residues. The chain's CDR3 is CASRTTVQGAYHHFYGYTF. DNA for the CDR3: TGTGCCAGCAGGACCACCGTACAGGGGGCCTACCACCACTTCTATGGCTACACCTTC.

The table lists this clonotype with a few counts. This chain connects TRBV29-1 to TRBJ1-1, with TRBD1 matching 7 bases. Germline loops: CDR1 SQVTM, CDR2 ANQGSEA. CDR3 length equals 14 residues. V was pared by 7 bases and J by 0 bases, with 8 bases of the junction left unmatched. CDR3 amino acids: CSAPRQGLNTEAFF. The CDR3 coding sequence is TGCAGCGCCCCAAGACAGGGATTGAACACTGAAGCTTTCTTT.

The chain joins TRBV20-1 to TRBJ2-1, with TRBD2 matching over 10 bases. Gene TRBJ2-7 matches the end of the DNA better, so the J call may be wrong. CDR3 length: 19 amino acids. Germline loops: CDR1 DFQATT, CDR2 SNEGSKA (reference sequence). The CDR3 sequence: CSARDGARRTRLAGSEQYF. The CDR3 DNA reads as TGCAGTGCTAGAGATGGGGCCCGGAGGACGAGACTAGCGGGTTCCGAGCAGTACTTC.